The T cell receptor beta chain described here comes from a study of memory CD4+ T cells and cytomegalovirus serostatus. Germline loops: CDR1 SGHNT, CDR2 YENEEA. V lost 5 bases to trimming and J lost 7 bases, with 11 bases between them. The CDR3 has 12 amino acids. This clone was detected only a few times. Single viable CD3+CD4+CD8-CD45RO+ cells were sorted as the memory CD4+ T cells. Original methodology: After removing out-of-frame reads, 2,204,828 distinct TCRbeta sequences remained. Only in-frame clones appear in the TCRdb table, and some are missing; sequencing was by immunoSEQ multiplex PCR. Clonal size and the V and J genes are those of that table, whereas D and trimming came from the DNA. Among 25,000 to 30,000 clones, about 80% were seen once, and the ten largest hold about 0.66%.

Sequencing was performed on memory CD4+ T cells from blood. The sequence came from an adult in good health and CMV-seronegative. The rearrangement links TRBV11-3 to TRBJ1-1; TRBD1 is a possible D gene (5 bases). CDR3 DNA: TGTGCCAGCAGCCTAAGGGGTCGTGAAGCTTTCTTT. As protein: CASSLRGREAFF.